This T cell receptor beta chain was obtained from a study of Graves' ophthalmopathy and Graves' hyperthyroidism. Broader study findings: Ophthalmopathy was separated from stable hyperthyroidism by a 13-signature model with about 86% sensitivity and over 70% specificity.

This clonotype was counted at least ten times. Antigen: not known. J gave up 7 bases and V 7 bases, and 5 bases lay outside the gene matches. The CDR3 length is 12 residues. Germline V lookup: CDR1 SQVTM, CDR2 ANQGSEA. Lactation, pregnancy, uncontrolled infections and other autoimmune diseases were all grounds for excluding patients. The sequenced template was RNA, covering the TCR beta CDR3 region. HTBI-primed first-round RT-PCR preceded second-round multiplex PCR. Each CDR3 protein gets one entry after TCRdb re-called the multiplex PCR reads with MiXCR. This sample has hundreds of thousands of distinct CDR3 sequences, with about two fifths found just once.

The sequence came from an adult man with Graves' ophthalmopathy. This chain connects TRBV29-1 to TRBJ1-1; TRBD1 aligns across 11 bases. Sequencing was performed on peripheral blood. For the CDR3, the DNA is TGCAGCGCCGGACAGGGGGCGGTTGAAGCTTTCTTT. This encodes CSAGQGAVEAFF.